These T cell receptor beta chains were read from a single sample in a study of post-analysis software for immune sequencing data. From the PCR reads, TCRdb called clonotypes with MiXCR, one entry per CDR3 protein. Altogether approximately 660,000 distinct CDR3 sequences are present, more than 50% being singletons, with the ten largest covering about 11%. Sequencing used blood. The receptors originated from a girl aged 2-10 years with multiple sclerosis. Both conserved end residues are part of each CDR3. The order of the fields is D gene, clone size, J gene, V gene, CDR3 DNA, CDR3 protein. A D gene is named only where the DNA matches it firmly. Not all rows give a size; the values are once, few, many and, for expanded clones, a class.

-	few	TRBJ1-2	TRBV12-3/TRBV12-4	TGTGCCAGCAGCCAGGGACCCCCAATGGACTATGGCTACACCTTC	CASSQGPPMDYGYTF
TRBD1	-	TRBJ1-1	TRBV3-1	TGTGCCAGCAGCCAAGGACAGGGGTTGACTGAAGCTTTCTTT	CASSQGQGLTEAFF
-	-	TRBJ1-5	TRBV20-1	TGCAGTGCTAGAGGGGGGGTCGGGGGTTGGAGCAATCAGCCCCAGCATTTT	CSARGGVGGWSNQPQHF
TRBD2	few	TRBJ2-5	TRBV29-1	TGCAGCGTTAATAGCGGGGGGAATGGTGAGACCCAGTACTTC	CSVNSGGNGETQYF
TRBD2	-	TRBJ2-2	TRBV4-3	TGCGCCAGCAGCCAAGATGTTTTAGCGGGGGGCACCGGGGAGCTGTTTTTT	CASSQDVLAGGTGELFF
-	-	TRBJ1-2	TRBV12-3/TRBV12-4	TGTGCCAGCAGTCCCCTGAGTAACTATGGCTACACCTTC	CASSPLSNYGYTF
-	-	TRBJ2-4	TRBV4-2	TGTGCCAGCAGCCCCCAGAGGGCAGGAGTGAAAAACATTCAGTACTTC	CASSPQRAGVKNIQYF
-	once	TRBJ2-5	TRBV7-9	TGTGCCAGCAGCTTAGCACGGGACCCACACCAAGAGACCCAGTACTTC	CASSLARDPHQETQYF
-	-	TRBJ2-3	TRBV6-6	TGTGCCAGCAGTTACGGACGGGCCACAGATACGCAGTATTTT	CASSYGRATDTQYF
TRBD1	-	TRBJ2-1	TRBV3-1	TGTGCCAGCAGCCTTAGGACAGGGGGCGGAAATGAGCAGTTCTTC	CASSLRTGGGNEQFF
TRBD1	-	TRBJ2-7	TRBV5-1	TGCGCCAGCAGCTTAGCCAGGACAGGGCACCACGAGCAGTACTTC	CASSLARTGHHEQYF
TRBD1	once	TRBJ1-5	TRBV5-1	TGCGCCAGCAGCTTGGCCCCACAGGGGGGCAATCAGCCCCAGCATTTT	CASSLAPQGGNQPQHF
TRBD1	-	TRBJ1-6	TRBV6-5	TGTGCCAGCAGTTTCTACAGGGGGGGAAATTCACCCCTCCACTTT	CASSFYRGGNSPLHF
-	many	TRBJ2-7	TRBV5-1	TGCGCCAGCAGCCCGCAGGGCCAAACCTACGAGCAGTACTTC	CASSPQGQTYEQYF
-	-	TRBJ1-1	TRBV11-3	TGTGCCAGCAGCGCGGATGGACAGCGATACACTGAAGCTTTCTTT	CASSADGQRYTEAFF
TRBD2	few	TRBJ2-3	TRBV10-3	TGTACCATCAGTGCGAACGAGCGGGGAGCAAAAAGCACAGATACGCAGTATTTT	CTISANERGAKSTDTQYF
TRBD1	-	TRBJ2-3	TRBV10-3	TGTGCCATCAGTGGGACCGGGACAGGGAGCACAGATACGCAGTATTTT	CAISGTGTGSTDTQYF
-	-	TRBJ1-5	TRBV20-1	TGCAGTGCTCCAACAGGGTCTCCGAATCAGCCCCAGCATTTT	CSAPTGSPNQPQHF
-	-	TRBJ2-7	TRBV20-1	TGCAGTGCTAGAGCTAGCGTCGAGCAGTACTTC	CSARASVEQYF
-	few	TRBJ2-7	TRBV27	TGTGCCAGCAGTGGGCTCTACGAGCAGTACTTC	CASSGLYEQYF
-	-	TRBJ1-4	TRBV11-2	TGTGCCAGCAATCCGGGGCAGGGGCGAAATGAAAAACTGTTTTTT	CASNPGQGRNEKLFF
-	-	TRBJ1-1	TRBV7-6	TGTGCCAGCAGCGCCCGACCGAACACTGAAGCTTTCTTT	CASSARPNTEAFF
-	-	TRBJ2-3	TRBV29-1	TGCAGCGTTGAAGGATGGCAGCCTCTTACAGATACGCAGTATTTT	CSVEGWQPLTDTQYF
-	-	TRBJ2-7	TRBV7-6	TGTGCCAGCGCTTCCGGCACAGGTCAGCCGCCCTACGAGCAGTACTTC	CASASGTGQPPYEQYF
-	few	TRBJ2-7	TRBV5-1	TGCGCCAGCAGCTTGGCCCCAGGGGGAGGCCTTTCCTACGAGCAGTACTTC	CASSLAPGGGLSYEQYF
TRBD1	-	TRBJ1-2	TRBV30	TGTGCCTGGAGTACAGGACAGGGGGCAGGTGGCTACACCTTC	CAWSTGQGAGGYTF
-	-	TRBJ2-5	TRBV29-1	TGCAGCGTTGAAGGTTGGCGGGGTCAAGAGACCCAGTACTTC	CSVEGWRGQETQYF
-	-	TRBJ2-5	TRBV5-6	TGTGCCAGCAGCTTGATGAGTCGAGAGACCCAGTACTTC	CASSLMSRETQYF
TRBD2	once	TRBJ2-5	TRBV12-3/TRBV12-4	TGTGCCAGCGACCTAGTGGCGGGGGGACTTGATCCCCCAGAGACCCAGTACTTC	CASDLVAGGLDPPETQYF
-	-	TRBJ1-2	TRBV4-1	TGCGCCAGCAGCCAACTGACCCTGGATTATGGCTACACCTTC	CASSQLTLDYGYTF
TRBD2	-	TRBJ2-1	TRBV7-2	TGTGCCAGCAGCTTAGTACGACTAGCGGTGTACAATGAGCAGTTCTTC	CASSLVRLAVYNEQFF
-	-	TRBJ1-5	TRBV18	TGTGCCAGCTCACCACCGAATCCAGGGACCCTTGTTAGCAATCAGCCCCAGCATTTT	CASSPPNPGTLVSNQPQHF
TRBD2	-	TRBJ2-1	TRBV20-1	TGCAGTGCTAGGGGGGACTACTTCAATGAGCAGTTCTTC	CSARGDYFNEQFF
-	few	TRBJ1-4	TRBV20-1	TGCAGTGCTGCCCGCTTGGATGAAAAACTGTTTTTT	CSAARLDEKLFF
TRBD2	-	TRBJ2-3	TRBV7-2	TGTGCCAGCAGCTTCCTACTAGCGGGGGCCCACACAGATACGCAGTATTTT	CASSFLLAGAHTDTQYF
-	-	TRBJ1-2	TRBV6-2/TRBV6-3	TGTGCCAGCAGCGACGAAGGACGTGGCTACACCTTC	CASSDEGRGYTF
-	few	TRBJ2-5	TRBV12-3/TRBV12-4	TGTGCCAGCAGTTTTTCCCTAGCCGAAGAGACCCAGTACTTC	CASSFSLAEETQYF
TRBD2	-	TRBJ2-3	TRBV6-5	TGTGCCAGCAGTCTCGGGACTCGGGAGGGCACAGATACGCAGTATTTT	CASSLGTREGTDTQYF
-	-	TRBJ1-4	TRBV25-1	TGTGCCAGCAGTGAATATCGGGGCGTGGGGGAAAAACTGTTTTTT	CASSEYRGVGEKLFF
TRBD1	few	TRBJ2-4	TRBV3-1	TGTGCCAGCAGCCGACAGGGGCTATACATTCAGTACTTC	CASSRQGLYIQYF
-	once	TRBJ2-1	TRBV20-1	TGCAGTGCTAGAGAACACACTTACAATGAGCAGTTCTTC	CSAREHTYNEQFF
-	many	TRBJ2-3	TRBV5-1	TGTGCCAGCAGCTTTTTCACAGATACGCAGTATTTT	CASSFFTDTQYF
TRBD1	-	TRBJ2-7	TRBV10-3	TGTGCCATCAGTGAGAGCTCCGGGACAGGGGTCTACGAGCAGTACTTC	CAISESSGTGVYEQYF
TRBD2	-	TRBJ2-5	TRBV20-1	TGCAGTGCTAGAGACAGCGGGGGTTGGCAAGAGACCCAGTACTTC	CSARDSGGWQETQYF
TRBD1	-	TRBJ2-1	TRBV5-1	TGCGCCAGCAGCTCGGGACAGGGGGAATTAGATGAGCAGTTCTTC	CASSSGQGELDEQFF
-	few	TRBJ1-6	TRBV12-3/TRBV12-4	TGTGCCAGCAGTTTCGAGTATGGGTCGGGACTCGCGAATTCACCCCTCCACTTT	CASSFEYGSGLANSPLHF
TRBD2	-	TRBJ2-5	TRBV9	TGTGCCAGCAGCGTCGCCGGGACTAGTGGGGAGACCCAGTACTTC	CASSVAGTSGETQYF
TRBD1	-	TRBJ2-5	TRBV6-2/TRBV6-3	TGTGCCAGCAGTGAACAGGGGGGACCGGAGACCCAGTACTTC	CASSEQGGPETQYF
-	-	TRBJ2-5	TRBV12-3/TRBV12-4	TGTGCCAGCAGTCCACGGGCAGGGACGGAGACCCAGTACTTC	CASSPRAGTETQYF
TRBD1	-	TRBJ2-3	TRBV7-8	TGTGCCAGCAGCTTTTCGACAGGGAAGACAGATACGCAGTATTTT	CASSFSTGKTDTQYF
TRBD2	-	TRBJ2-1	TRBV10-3	TGTGCCATCAGTGCGCCTAGCGGTGATAATGAGCAGTTCTTC	CAISAPSGDNEQFF
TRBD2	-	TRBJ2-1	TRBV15	TGTGCCACCAGCAGAGATCTCATGCGGGGGGTTAGCAATGAGCAGTTCTTC	CATSRDLMRGVSNEQFF
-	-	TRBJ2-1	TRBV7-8	TGTGCCAGCAGCTTAGTGCCAGGGATGGGGGAGCAGTTCTTC	CASSLVPGMGEQFF
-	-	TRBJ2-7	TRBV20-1	TGCAGTGCAAATCTGGCGCCCTACGAGCAGTACTTC	CSANLAPYEQYF
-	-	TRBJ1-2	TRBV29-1	TGCAGCGTGCAGTGGGACGGTTCTAACTATGGCTACACCTTC	CSVQWDGSNYGYTF
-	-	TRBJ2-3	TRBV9	TGTGCCAGCAGCGTAGCTATCCATTACGACGGGGATACGCAGTATTTT	CASSVAIHYDGDTQYF
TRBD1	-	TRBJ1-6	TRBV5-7	TGTGCCAGCAGCACCGGGACAGGGCTTCAGCCCCTCCACTTT	CASSTGTGLQPLHF
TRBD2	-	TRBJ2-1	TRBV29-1	TGCAGCGTTGAAGGGACTAGCGGGAGGGGGATCTACAATGAGCAGTTCTTC	CSVEGTSGRGIYNEQFF